The clone carrying this T cell receptor beta chain came up once. What it binds is unknown. This sample is drawn from a study of cytomegalovirus exposure and HLA in healthy donors. Study outcomes and limitations: The study labeled 150 or so TCR beta chains cytomegalovirus-associated.

The PCR used 60 Vbeta and 13 Jbeta primers. Some clones are missing from TCRdb's copy, which holds only in-frame ones; the method was immunoSEQ multiplex PCR. The sample carries some 120,000 clones, roughly 76% recorded once. CDR1 is MNHNS and CDR2 is SASEGT in the germline V gene. The CDR3 runs 16 residues. V lost 2 bases to trimming and J lost 0 bases, with 13 bases between them. This receptor was identified in an older woman in good health and CMV-seropositive. Sequenced input: PBMCs. The genes are TRBV6-1 and TRBJ2-5; possible D gene TRBD1, 6 bases. The CDR3 sequence is CASSEWGRTYQETQYF. Written as DNA, the CDR3 is TGTGCCAGCAGTGAATGGGGGCGGACGTACCAAGAGACCCAGTACTTC.